This T cell receptor beta chain was sequenced in a study of control samples from healthy donors and cancer patients. Per germline, CDR1 SGHTA and CDR2 FQGTGA. This CDR3 is 13 amino acids long. V was pared by 2 bases and J by 8 bases, with 5 bases of the junction left unmatched. This table comes from immunoSEQ multiplex PCR, and its TCRdb copy is limited to in-frame clones, with some not included. The data hold 95,000 to 150,000 clones, with 80% to 95% observed a single time. The sample consisted of blood. This clonotype originated in a woman between 18 and 30 years old in good health. The chain is built from TRBV7-3 and TRBJ1-2; 7 nucleotides line up with TRBD1. The chain's CDR3 is CASSLQGGEGYTF. In nucleotides, the CDR3 is TGTGCCAGCAGCTTACAAGGGGGCGAGGGCTACACCTTC.